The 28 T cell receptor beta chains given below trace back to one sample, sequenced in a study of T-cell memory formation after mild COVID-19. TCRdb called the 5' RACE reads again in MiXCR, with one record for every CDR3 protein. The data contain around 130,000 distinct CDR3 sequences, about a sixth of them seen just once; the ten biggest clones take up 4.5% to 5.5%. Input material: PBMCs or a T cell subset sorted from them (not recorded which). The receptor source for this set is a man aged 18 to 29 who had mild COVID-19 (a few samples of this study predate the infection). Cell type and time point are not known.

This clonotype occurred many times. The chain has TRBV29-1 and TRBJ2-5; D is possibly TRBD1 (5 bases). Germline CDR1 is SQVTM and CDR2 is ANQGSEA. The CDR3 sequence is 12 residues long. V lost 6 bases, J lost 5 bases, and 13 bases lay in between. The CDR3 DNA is TGCAGCGTAAAGACAGTCGGGGAGACCCAGTACTTC. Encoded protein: CSVKTVGETQYF.

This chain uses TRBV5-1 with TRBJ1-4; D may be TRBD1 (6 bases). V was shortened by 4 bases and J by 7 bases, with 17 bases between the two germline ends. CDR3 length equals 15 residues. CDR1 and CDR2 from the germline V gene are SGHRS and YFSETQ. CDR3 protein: CASSMLQGSGEKLFF. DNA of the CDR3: TGCGCCAGCAGCATGCTACAGGGAAGCGGTGAAAAACTGTTTTTT.

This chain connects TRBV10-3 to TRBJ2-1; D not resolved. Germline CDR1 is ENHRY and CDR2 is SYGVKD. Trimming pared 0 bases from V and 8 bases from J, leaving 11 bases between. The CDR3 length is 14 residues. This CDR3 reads CAISESPHPDEQFF. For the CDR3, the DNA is TGTGCCATCAGTGAGTCTCCCCACCCGGATGAGCAGTTCTTC.

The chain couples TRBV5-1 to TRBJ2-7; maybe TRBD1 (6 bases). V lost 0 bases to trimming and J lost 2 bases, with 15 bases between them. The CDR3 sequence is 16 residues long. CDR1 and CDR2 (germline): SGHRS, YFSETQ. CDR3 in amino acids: CASSLAPGTSTYEQYF. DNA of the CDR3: TGCGCCAGCAGCTTGGCGCCCGGGACATCAACCTACGAGCAGTACTTC.

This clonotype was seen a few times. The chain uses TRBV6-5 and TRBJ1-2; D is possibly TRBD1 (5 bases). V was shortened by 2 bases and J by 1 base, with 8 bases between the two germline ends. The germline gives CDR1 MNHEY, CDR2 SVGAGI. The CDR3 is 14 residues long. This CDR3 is CASSYGGVNYGYTF. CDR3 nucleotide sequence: TGTGCCAGCAGTTACGGGGGAGTTAACTATGGCTACACCTTC.

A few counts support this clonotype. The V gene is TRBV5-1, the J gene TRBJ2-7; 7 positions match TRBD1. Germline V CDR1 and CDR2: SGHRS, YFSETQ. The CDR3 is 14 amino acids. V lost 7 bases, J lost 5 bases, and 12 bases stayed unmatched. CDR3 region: CASERGQGGDEQYF. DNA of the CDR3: TGCGCCAGCGAGAGGGGGCAGGGCGGAGACGAGCAGTACTTC. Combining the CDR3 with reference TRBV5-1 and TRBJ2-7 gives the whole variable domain KAGVTQTPRYLIKTRGQQVTLSCSPISGHRSVSWYQQTPGQGLQFLFEYFSETQRNKGNFPGRFSGRQFSNSRSEMNVSTLELGDSALYLCASERGQGGDEQYFGPGTRLTVT.

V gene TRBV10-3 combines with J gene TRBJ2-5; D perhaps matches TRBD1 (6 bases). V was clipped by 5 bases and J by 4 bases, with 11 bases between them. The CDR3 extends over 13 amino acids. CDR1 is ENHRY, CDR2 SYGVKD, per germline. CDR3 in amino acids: CAISQGPGETQYF. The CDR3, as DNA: TGTGCCATCAGTCAGGGGCCAGGAGAGACCCAGTACTTC.

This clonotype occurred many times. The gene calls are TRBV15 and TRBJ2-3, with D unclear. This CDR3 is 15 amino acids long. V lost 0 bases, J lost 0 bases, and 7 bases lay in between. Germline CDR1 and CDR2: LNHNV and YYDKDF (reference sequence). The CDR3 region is CATSREVPSTDTQYF. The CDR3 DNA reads TGTGCCACCAGCAGAGAGGTCCCTAGCACAGATACGCAGTATTTT.

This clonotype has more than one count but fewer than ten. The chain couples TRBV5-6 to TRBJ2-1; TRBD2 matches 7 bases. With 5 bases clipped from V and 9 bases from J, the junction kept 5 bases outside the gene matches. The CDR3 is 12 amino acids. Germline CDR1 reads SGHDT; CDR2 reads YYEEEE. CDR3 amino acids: CASSVPGGEQFF. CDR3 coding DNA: TGTGCCAGCAGTGTCCCGGGGGGTGAGCAGTTCTTC. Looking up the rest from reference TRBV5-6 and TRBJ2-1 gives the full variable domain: DAGVTQSPTHLIKTRGQQVTLRCSPKSGHDTVSWYQQALGQGPQFIFQYYEEEERQRGNFPDRFSGHQFPNYSSELNVNALLLGDSALYLCASSVPGGEQFFGPGTRLTVL.

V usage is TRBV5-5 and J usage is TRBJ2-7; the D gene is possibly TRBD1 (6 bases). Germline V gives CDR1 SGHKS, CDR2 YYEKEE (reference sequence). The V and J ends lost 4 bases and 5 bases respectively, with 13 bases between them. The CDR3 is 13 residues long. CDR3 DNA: TGTGCCAGCAGCCGGATTACAGGGAACGAGCAGTACTTC. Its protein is CASSRITGNEQYF.

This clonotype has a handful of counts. CDR3 loop: CASSYGTSTGELFF. The CDR3 DNA reads as TGTGCCAGCAGTTACGGGACATCCACCGGGGAGCTGTTTTTT. The V and J genes are TRBV6-5 and TRBJ2-2; TRBD1 is a possible D gene (6 bases). The length of the CDR3 is 14 residues. Trimming took off 2 bases at V and 4 bases at J, with 8 bases between the two ends. The germline gives CDR1 MNHEY, CDR2 SVGAGI.

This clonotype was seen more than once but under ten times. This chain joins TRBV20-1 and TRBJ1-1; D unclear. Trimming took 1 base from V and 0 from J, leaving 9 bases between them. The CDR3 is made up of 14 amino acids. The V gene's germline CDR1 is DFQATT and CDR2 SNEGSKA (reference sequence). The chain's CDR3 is CSARGQTLNTEAFF. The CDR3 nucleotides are TGCAGTGCTAGAGGCCAGACTCTGAACACTGAAGCTTTCTTT.

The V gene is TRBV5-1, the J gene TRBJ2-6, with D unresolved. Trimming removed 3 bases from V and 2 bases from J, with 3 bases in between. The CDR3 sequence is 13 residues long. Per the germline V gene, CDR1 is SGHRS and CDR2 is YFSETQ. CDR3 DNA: TGCGCCAGCAGCTCGGCTGGGGCCAACGTCCTGACTTTC. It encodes CASSSAGANVLTF.

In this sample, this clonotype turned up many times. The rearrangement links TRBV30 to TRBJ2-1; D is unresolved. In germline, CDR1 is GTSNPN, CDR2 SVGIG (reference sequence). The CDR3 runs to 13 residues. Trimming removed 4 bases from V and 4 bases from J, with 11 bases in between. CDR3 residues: CAWMGQEYNEQFF. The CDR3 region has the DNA TGTGCCTGGATGGGTCAGGAATACAATGAGCAGTTCTTC.

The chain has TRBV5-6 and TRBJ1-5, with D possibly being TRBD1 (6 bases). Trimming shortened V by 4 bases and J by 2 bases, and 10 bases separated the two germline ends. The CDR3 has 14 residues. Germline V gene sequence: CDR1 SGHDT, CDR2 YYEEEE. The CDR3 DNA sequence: TGTGCCAGCAGCGGGGCAGGGGGCAATCAGCCCCAGCATTTT. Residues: CASSGAGGNQPQHF.

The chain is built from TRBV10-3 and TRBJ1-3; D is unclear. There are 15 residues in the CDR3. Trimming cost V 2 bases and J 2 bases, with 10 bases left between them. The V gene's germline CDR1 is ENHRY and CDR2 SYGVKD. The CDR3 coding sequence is TGTGCCATCAGTGAGGGGATGGATACTGGAAACACCATATATTTT. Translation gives CAISEGMDTGNTIYF.

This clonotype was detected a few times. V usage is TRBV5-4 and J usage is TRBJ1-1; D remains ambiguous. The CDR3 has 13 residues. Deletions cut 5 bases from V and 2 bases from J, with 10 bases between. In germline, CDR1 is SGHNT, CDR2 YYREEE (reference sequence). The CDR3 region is CASSPGLNTEAFF. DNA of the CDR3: TGTGCCAGCAGTCCGGGCCTAAACACTGAAGCTTTCTTT.

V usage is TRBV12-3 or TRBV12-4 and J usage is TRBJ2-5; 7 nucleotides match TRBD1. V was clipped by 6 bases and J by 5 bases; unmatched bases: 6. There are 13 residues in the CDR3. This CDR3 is CASRRQGAETQYF. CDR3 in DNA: TGTGCCAGCAGAAGACAGGGCGCCGAGACCCAGTACTTC.

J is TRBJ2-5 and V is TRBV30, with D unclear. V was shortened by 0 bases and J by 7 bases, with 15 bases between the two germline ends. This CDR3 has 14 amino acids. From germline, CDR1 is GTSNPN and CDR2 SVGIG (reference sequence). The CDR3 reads CAWSVQSARRTQYF. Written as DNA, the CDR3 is TGTGCCTGGAGTGTTCAGTCCGCCCGCCGGACCCAGTACTTC.

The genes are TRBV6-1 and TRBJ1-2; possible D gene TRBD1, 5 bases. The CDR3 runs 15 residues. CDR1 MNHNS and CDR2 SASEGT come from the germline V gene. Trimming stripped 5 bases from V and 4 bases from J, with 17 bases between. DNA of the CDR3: TGTGCCAGCAGTCCGCGGGGAGACAGTCTCTATGGCTACACCTTC. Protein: CASSPRGDSLYGYTF.

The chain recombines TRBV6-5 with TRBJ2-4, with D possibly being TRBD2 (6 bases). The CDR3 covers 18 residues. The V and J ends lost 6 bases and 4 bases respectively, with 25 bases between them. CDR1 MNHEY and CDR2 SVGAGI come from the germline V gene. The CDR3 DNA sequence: TGTGCCAGCAGACCCACATGGACTACTAGTTTTCAAAAAAACATTCAGTACTTC. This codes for CASRPTWTTSFQKNIQYF.

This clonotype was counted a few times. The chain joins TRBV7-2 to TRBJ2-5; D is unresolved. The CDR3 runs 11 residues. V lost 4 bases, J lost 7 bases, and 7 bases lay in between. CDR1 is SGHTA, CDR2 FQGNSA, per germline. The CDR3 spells CASSSLATQYF. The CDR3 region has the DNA TGTGCCAGCAGCTCCCTGGCGACCCAGTACTTC.

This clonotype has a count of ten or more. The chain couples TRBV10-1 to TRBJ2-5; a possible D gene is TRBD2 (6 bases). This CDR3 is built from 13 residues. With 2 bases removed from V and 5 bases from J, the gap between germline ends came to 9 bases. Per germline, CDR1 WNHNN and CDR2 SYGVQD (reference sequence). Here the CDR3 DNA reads TGCGCCAGCAGTGAGAGGAGGGTTGAGACCCAGTACTTC. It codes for CASSERRVETQYF.

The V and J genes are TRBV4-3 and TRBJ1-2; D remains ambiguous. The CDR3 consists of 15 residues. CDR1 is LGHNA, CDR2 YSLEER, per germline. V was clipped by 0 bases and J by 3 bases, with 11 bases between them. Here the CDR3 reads CASSQDQEAYYGYTF. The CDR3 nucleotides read TGCGCCAGCAGCCAAGATCAGGAAGCCTACTATGGCTACACCTTC.

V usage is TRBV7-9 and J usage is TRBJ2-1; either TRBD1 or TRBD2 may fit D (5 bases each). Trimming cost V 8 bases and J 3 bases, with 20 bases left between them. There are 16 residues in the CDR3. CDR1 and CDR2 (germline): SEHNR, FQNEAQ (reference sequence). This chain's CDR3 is CASEGPGTHFYNEQFF. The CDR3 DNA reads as TGTGCCAGCGAGGGGCCCGGGACCCATTTCTACAATGAGCAGTTCTTC.

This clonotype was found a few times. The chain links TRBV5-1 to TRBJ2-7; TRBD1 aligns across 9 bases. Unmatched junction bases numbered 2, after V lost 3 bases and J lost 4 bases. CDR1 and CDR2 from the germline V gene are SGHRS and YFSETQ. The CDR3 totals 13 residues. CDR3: CASSWTGDYEQYF. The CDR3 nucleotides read TGCGCCAGCAGCTGGACAGGGGATTACGAGCAGTACTTC.

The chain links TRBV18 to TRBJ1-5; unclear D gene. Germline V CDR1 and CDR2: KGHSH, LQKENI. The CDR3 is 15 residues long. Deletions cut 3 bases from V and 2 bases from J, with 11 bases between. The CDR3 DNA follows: TGTGCCAGCTCACCTACTTCGGGTGGCAATCAGCCCCAGCATTTT. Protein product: CASSPTSGGNQPQHF.

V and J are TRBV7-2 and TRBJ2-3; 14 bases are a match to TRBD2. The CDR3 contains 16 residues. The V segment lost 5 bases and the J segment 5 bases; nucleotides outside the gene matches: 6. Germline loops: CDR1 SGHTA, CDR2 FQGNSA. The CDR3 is CASSATSGGAGDTQYF. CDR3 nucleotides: TGTGCCAGCAGCGCGACTAGCGGGGGGGCGGGAGATACGCAGTATTTT.